Below, 13 T cell receptor beta chains from the same sample are listed, as sequenced in a study of metastatic and nonmetastatic thyroid tumors. TCRdb re-clonotyped the PCR reads through MiXCR. Of about 2,500 clones in the sample, 25% were seen once. Treatment of any kind had been given to no patient before thyroid surgery. Material for sequencing was adjacent normal tissue. The receptors shown here come from a male donor with papillary thyroid cancer or a benign thyroid nodule (not recorded which). Some clones in this sample may be carry-over from other donors' samples.

This clone rates as large. The V and J genes are TRBV20-1 and TRBJ1-2; D gene uncertain. V gave up 1 base and J gave up 7 bases, with 16 bases separating them. The CDR3 length is 14 residues. Germline V CDR1 and CDR2: DFQATT, SNEGSKA (reference sequence). The CDR3 reads CSARVSERSRGYTF. CDR3 nucleotides: TGCAGTGCTAGAGTTTCAGAGCGGTCGCGTGGCTACACCTTC.

The J gene is TRBJ1-2, the V gene TRBV5-1; 7 positions match TRBD1. This CDR3 is built from 13 residues. The germline gives CDR1 SGHRS, CDR2 YFSETQ. V shed 4 bases and J 6 bases; nucleotides not matched to a gene: 6. As DNA, the CDR3 is TGCGCCAGCAGCAGTACAACAGGGGATGGCTACACCTTC. Its protein is CASSSTTGDGYTF.

This clone is categorized as medium-sized. V and J are TRBV15 and TRBJ1-4; no firm D call. Trimming took off 4 bases at V and 3 bases at J, with 9 bases between the two ends. Per the germline V gene, CDR1 is LNHNV and CDR2 is YYDKDF (reference sequence). This CDR3 has 14 amino acids. CDR3 region: CATSTGEANEKLFF. As DNA, the CDR3 is TGTGCCACCAGCACTGGGGAGGCTAATGAAAAACTGTTTTTT.

There are a few counts of this clone. The chain recombines TRBV6-2 or TRBV6-3 with TRBJ1-2, with D perhaps matching TRBD1 (6 bases). The CDR3 extends over 17 amino acids. Trimming shortened V by 0 bases and J by 2 bases, and 16 bases separated the two germline ends. Germline lookup yields CDR1 MNHEY and CDR2 SVGEGT. CDR3 residues: CASSYSSSQGKNYGYTF. The CDR3 DNA follows: TGTGCCAGCAGTTACTCGTCCTCCCAGGGGAAAAACTATGGCTACACCTTC.

The chain uses TRBV30 and TRBJ2-7; D possibly corresponds to TRBD2 (5 bases). The CDR3 covers 12 residues. Germline values: CDR1 GTSNPN, CDR2 SVGIG (reference sequence). Between the trimmed V and J ends, which lost 2 bases and 3 bases, there was a span of 8 bases. The CDR3 DNA follows: TGTGCCTGGAGTCCTAGCTTCTACGAGCAGTACTTC. Protein sequence: CAWSPSFYEQYF.

In this sample, this clone turned up many times. The rearrangement uses TRBV6-2 or TRBV6-3 and TRBJ2-5; D perhaps matches TRBD1 (5 bases). Germline assignment: CDR1 MNHEY and CDR2 SVGEGT. V shed 5 bases and J shed 5 bases, with 15 bases lying between them. The CDR3 length is 14 residues. The CDR3 is CASSRRGQLETQYF. The CDR3 nucleotides read TGTGCCAGCAGTCGAAGGGGCCAGCTGGAGACCCAGTACTTC.

This clone was counted between two and nine times. V and J are TRBV6-1 and TRBJ2-2; D gene unclear. The CDR3 covers 14 residues. The germline V and J ends were trimmed by 1 base and 7 bases, with 10 bases remaining between them. Germline-derived CDR1 and CDR2 are MNHNS and SASEGT. The CDR3 region is CASSEGVWDGELFF. Here the CDR3 DNA reads TGTGCCAGCAGTGAAGGCGTTTGGGACGGGGAGCTGTTTTTT.

Comments on this clone: The CDR3 does not close with the conserved phenylalanine or tryptophan, likely indicating a read error. The chain employs TRBV10-3 and TRBJ2-1; D possibly uses TRBD1 or TRBD2 (5 bases each). This CDR3 comprises 17 residues. CDR1 is ENHRY and CDR2 is SYGVKD in the germline V gene. The CDR3 coding sequence is TGTGCCATCCGTGGTCGGGGAGCAAGGGGAGCCTACAACGAGCAGTTCCTC. Protein sequence: CAIRGRGARGAYNEQFL.

This clone was counted a few times. The chain is built from TRBV6-1 and TRBJ2-7; tentative D call: TRBD1 (5 bases). The CDR3 length is 14 residues. Germline assignment: CDR1 MNHNS and CDR2 SASEGT. V lost 6 bases to trimming and J lost 2 bases, with 14 bases between them. The CDR3 loop reads CASRPGTGTYEQYV. The CDR3 DNA reads TGTGCCAGCAGGCCTGGAACAGGAACCTACGAGCAGTACGTC.

By share of the sample, this clone is medium-sized. CDR3 coding DNA: TGTGCCAGCAGCGTAGATCTTGGGGAGGCGGAGCAGTTCTTC. This gives the protein CASSVDLGEAEQFF. The chain couples TRBV9 to TRBJ2-1, with D maybe TRBD2 (6 bases). V lost 0 bases and J lost 10, with 14 bases in between. Per the germline V gene, CDR1 is SGDLS and CDR2 is YYNGEE. The CDR3 loop spans 14 amino acids.

V usage is TRBV28 and J usage is TRBJ2-1, with TRBD2 as a possible D gene (6 bases). In germline, CDR1 is MDHEN, CDR2 SYDVKM. CDR3 length: 15 amino acids. Deletions cut 3 bases from V and 0 bases from J, with 9 bases between. CDR3 loop: CASSFHGGSYNEQFF. CDR3 in DNA: TGTGCCAGCAGTTTCCACGGGGGCTCCTACAATGAGCAGTTCTTC. The variable domain in full, with the rest retrieved from reference TRBV28 and TRBJ2-1, is DVKVTQSSRYLVKRTGEKVFLECVQDMDHENMFWYRQDPGLGLRLIYFSYDVKMKEKGDIPEGYSVSREKKERFSLILESASTNQTSMYLCASSFHGGSYNEQFFGPGTRLTVL.

The chain recombines TRBV2 with TRBJ1-5; possible D gene TRBD1, 6 bases. Between the trimmed V and J ends, which lost 6 bases and 6 bases, there was a span of 9 bases. The germline CDR1 and CDR2 sequences are SNHLY and FYNNEI. CDR3 length equals 12 residues. The CDR3 nucleotides are TGTGCCAGCAGGGAGGACAGTCAGCCCCAGCATTTT. Translation: CASREDSQPQHF.

V and J are TRBV27 and TRBJ2-1, with 7 nucleotides matching TRBD2. The CDR3 runs 16 residues. V gave up 2 bases and J gave up 6 bases; unmatched junction bases: 10. Germline lookup yields CDR1 MNHEY and CDR2 SMNVEV (reference sequence). The CDR3 sequence is CASSLAGAGVSNEQFF. The CDR3 bases are TGTGCCAGCAGTTTAGCTGGGGCGGGAGTATCCAATGAGCAGTTCTTC.